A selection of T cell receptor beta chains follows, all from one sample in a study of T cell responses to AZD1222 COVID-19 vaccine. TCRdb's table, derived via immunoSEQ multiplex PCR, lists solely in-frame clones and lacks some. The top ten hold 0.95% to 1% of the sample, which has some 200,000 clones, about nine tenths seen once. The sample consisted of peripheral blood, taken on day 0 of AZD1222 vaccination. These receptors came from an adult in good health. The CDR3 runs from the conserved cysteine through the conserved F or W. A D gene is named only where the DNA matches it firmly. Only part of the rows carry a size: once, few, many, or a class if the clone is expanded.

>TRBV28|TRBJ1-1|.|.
TGTGCCAGCAGTCTCTCCTCCGCCGGTGGAGCTTTCTTT
CASSLSSAGGAFF
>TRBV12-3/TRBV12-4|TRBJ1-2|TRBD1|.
TGTGCCAGCAGTTTACAGGGGGCAGATGGCTACACCTTC
CASSLQGADGYTF
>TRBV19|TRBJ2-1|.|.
TGTGCCAGTACTATGACAGGTTTCTACAATGAGCAGTTCTTC
CASTMTGFYNEQFF
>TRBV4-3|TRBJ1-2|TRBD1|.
TGCGCCAGCAGCCCAATTTTGGGGACAGCCAATGGCTACACCTTC
CASSPILGTANGYTF
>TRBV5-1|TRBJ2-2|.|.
TGCGCCAGCAGCTTGGCCGTGGACAGCTACACCGGGGAGCTGTTTTTT
CASSLAVDSYTGELFF
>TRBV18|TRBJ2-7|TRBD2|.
TGTGCCAGCTCACCAGGGACTAGCGGGAGACTGGAAGAGCAGTACTTC
CASSPGTSGRLEEQYF
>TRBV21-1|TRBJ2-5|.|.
TGTGCCAGCAGCAAGCCCTGGAGGGATGTAGAAAAGACCCAGTACTTC
CASSKPWRDVEKTQYF
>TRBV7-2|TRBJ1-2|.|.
TGTGCCAGCAGCGCGCTTTGGCCTACTAACTATGGCTACACCTTC
CASSALWPTNYGYTF
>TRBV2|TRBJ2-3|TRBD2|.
TGTGCCAGCAGTGAAGGACTAGCTTGGCAAGATACGCAGTATTTT
CASSEGLAWQDTQYF
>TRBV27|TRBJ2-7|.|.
TGTGCCAGCAGTTTTAGGACCTTAAGCGAGCAGTACTTC
CASSFRTLSEQYF
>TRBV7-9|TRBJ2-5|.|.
TGTGCCAGCAGCCAACCTCCCGGGACCCCGCCAGAGACCCAGTACTTC
CASSQPPGTPPETQYF
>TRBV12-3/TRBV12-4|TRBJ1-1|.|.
TGTGCCAGCAACGACCAGGGCGCTGAAGCTTTCTTT
CASNDQGAEAFF
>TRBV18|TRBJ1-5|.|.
TGTGCCAGCGCCAAGGTGGGGGTCGGGGATGAGCCCCAGCATTTT
CASAKVGVGDEPQHF
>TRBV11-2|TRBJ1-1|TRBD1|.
TGTGCCAGCAGCAGACAGGGGTCTTGGGGAGCTTTCTTT
CASSRQGSWGAFF
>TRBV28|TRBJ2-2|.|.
TGTGCCAGCAGCCGCCGCACCGGGGAGCTGTTTTTT
CASSRRTGELFF
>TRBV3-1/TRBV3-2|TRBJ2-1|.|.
TGTGCCAGCAGCCGCAAAGGGGCACTCCGCGATGAGCAGTTCTTC
CASSRKGALRDEQFF
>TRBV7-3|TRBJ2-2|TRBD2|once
TGTGCCAGCATGCCCGGGAGGGTAGCGGGAGTATACGGGGAGCTGTTTTTT
CASMPGRVAGVYGELFF
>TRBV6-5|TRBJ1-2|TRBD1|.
TGTGCCAGCAGCCCACCGGGACAGGGGTCGGTAGGCTACACCTTC
CASSPPGQGSVGYTF
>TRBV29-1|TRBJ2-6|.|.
TGCAGCGTTGCCGCGGCCGGGATTGGGGCCAACGTCCTGACTTTC
CSVAAAGIGANVLTF
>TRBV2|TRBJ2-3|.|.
TGTGCCAGCAGTGAGGACCGGAGGGTGGCGGATACGCAGTATTTT
CASSEDRRVADTQYF
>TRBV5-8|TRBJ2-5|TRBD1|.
TGTGCCAGCAGCTTGGGTTTAGGACAGGGGCTCCAAGAGACCCAGTACTTC
CASSLGLGQGLQETQYF
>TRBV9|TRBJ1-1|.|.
TGTGCCAGCAGCATCCGGGGCGCACTCTCCACTGAAGCTTTCTTT
CASSIRGALSTEAFF
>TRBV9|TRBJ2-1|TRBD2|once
TGTGCCAGCAGCGGGGGAGGGAGGGGACTATACAATGAGCAGTTCTTC
CASSGGGRGLYNEQFF
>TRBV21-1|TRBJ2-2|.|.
TGTGCCAGCAGCAAAGTTCGTGAAGGGCGGAACACCGGGGAGCTGTTTTTT
CASSKVREGRNTGELFF
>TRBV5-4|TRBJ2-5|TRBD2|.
TGTGCCAGCAGCCTGACTAGCGCTCAAGAGACCCAGTACTTC
CASSLTSAQETQYF